This TCR beta chain originates from a study of blood T cell repertoires in COVID-19. Study as a whole: Some COVID-19 samples were acute and others convalescent; all came from the United States, Italy and Spain. Sources were T cells, B-cell-depleted T cells, or PBMCs; the material itself was cDNA or gDNA.

Profiling relied on immunoSEQ multiplex PCR, and the TCRdb table lists in-frame clones only, not all of them. This table holds some 67,000 clones, 75% to 85% found once. The clonotype was recovered from a woman aged 55-70 years with acute or convalescent COVID-19. Material: peripheral blood.

The DNA of the CDR3 is TGTGCCAGCAGCACGCAGGGGGCGGGCGGAAACACCATATATTTT. Residues: CASSTQGAGGNTIYF. This chain connects TRBV3-1 (or the pseudogene TRBV3-2) to TRBJ1-3; 8 nucleotides line up with TRBD1. CDR3 length: 15 amino acids. The germline gives CDR1 LGHDT, CDR2 YNNKEL (reference sequence). V lost 5 bases, J lost 4 bases, and 7 bases stayed unmatched.